The clone carrying this T cell receptor beta chain was found a few times. The antigen is not known. TCRdb's copy holds only in-frame clones and misses some; the assay was immunoSEQ multiplex PCR. The sample records some 52,000 clones, 75% to 90% being singletons. These data originate in a study of T cells in localized non-small cell lung cancer. Points from the study as a whole: Peak T cell clonality was found in uninvolved adjacent lung, exceeding tumor. Sequence data derive from only one tumor region, so heterogeneity remains possible.

The source material was peripheral blood, sampled before any cancer treatment. This TCR was recovered from a male donor aged 60 or older with stage III squamous cell lung carcinoma.

In DNA, the CDR3 is TGTGCCAGCAGCTGGGGAGGAGGGAGCTATGGCTACACCTTC. This gives the protein CASSWGGGSYGYTF. This chain uses TRBV5-8 with TRBJ1-2, with D unresolved. CDR1 is SGHTS and CDR2 is YDEGEE in the germline V gene. The V and J ends lost 3 bases and 4 bases respectively, with 13 bases between them. This CDR3 has 14 amino acids.